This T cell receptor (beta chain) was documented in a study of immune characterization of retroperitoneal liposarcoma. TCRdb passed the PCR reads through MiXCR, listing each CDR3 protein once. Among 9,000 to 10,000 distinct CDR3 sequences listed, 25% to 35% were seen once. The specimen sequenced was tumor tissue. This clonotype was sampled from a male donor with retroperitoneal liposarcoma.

This CDR3 reads CASSLADTQYF. CDR3 nucleotide sequence: TGTGCCAGCAGTTTAGCGGATACGCAGTATTTT. The rearrangement joins TRBV12-3 or TRBV12-4 to TRBJ2-3; unclear D gene. V was cut by 0 bases and J by 6 bases, with 1 base left in between. The CDR3 sequence is 11 residues long.